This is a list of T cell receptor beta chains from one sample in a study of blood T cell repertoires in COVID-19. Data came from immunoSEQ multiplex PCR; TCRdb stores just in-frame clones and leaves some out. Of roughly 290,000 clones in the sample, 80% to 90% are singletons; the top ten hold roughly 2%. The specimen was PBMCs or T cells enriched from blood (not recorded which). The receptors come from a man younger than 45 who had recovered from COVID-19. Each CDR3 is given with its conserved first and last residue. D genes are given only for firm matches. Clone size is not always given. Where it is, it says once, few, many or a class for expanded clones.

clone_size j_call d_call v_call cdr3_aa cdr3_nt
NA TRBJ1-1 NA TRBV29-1 CSVRYRRHEAFF TGCAGCGTAAGATACAGGCGACATGAAGCTTTCTTT
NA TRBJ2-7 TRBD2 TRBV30 CAWRYTGTSGNEQYF TGTGCCTGGCGTTACACCGGGACTAGCGGGAACGAGCAGTACTTC
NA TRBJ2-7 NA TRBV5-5 CASSLSTGSLYEQYF TGTGCCAGCAGCTTGAGCACAGGGAGTCTATACGAGCAGTACTTC
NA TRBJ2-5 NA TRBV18 CASSPNSYQETQYF TGTGCCAGCTCACCAAACTCGTACCAAGAGACCCAGTACTTC
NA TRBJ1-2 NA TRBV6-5 CASSYSESRGYTF TGTGCCAGCAGTTACTCGGAGAGTAGGGGCTACACCTTC
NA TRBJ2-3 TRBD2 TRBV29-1 CSVISSGASTDTQYF TGCAGCGTCATTTCTAGCGGGGCAAGCACAGATACGCAGTATTTT
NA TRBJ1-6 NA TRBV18 CASSPSQVHRENSPLHF TGTGCCAGCTCACCATCGCAAGTCCACAGGGAAAATTCACCCCTCCACTTT
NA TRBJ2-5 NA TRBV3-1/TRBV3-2 CASSYPRGETQYF TGTGCCAGCAGCTACCCCAGGGGCGAGACCCAGTACTTC
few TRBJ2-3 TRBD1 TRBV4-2 CASSQDMRTGATDTQYF TGTGCCAGCAGCCAAGACATGAGAACAGGGGCCACAGATACGCAGTATTTT
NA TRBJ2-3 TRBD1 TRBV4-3 CASSQGQLVGGLTDTQYF TGCGCCAGCAGCCAAGGCCAATTGGTAGGGGGCTTGACAGATACGCAGTATTTT
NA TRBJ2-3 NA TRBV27 CASSLSAGAVDTQYF TGTGCCAGCAGTTTATCGGCAGGGGCGGTTGATACGCAGTATTTT
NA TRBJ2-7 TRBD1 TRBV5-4 CASSLASGTVSYEQYF TGTGCCAGCAGCTTGGCGTCCGGGACAGTCTCCTACGAGCAGTACTTC
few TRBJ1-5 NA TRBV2 CASSDRGLGQPQHF TGTGCCAGCAGTGATCGCGGACTCGGGCAGCCCCAGCATTTT
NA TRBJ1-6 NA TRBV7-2 CASSYTGNNNSPLHF TGTGCCAGCAGTTATACAGGGAACAATAATTCACCCCTCCACTTT
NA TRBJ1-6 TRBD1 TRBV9 CASSRLGQGNSPLHF TGTGCCAGCAGCCGACTAGGACAGGGAAATTCACCCCTCCACTTT
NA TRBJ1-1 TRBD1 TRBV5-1 CASSFFRGQEAFF TGCGCCAGCAGCTTCTTCAGGGGGCAAGAAGCTTTCTTT
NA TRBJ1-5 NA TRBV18 CASSPEREGPQHF TGTGCCAGCTCACCAGAACGGGAGGGGCCCCAGCATTTT
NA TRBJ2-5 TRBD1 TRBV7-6 CASSLGTGGLETQYF TGTGCCAGCAGCTTAGGGACAGGGGGCTTGGAGACCCAGTACTTC
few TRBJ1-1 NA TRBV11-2 CASSSRTASNTEAFF TGTGCCAGCAGCTCCAGGACAGCTTCGAACACTGAAGCTTTCTTT
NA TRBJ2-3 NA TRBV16 CASSRSRGSLTDTQYF TGTGCCAGCAGCCGATCCCGGGGAAGCCTCACAGATACGCAGTATTTT
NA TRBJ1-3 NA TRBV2 CASSEVQGGGNTIYF TGTGCCAGCAGTGAAGTCCAGGGCGGTGGAAACACCATATATTTT
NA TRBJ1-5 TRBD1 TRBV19 CASSVQGGLNQPQHF TGTGCCAGTAGTGTACAGGGGGGCCTCAATCAGCCCCAGCATTTT
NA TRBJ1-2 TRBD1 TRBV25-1 CASGPGGHGGGYTF TGTGCCAGCGGGCCAGGGGGCCATGGAGGTGGCTACACCTTC
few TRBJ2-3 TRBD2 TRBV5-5 CASSLPAGGFTDTQYF TGTGCCAGCAGCTTGCCGGCGGGGGGTTTCACAGATACGCAGTATTTT
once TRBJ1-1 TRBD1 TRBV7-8 CASSLDRGRQTEAFF TGTGCCAGCAGCTTAGACAGGGGGCGTCAGACTGAAGCTTTCTTT
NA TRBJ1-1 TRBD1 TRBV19 CASSKDRVSNTEAFF TGTGCCAGTAGTAAAGACAGGGTTTCAAACACTGAAGCTTTCTTT
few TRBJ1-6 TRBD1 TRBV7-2 CASSLLGQGINSPLHF TGTGCCAGCAGCTTATTGGGACAGGGCATCAATTCACCCCTCCACTTT
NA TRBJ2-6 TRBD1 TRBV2 CASSDDRGTGANVLTF TGTGCCAGCAGTGACGACAGGGGGACTGGGGCCAACGTCCTGACTTTC
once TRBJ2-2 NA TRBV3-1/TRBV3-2 CASSQTRASGELFF TGTGCCAGCAGCCAAACGAGGGCGTCCGGGGAGCTGTTTTTT
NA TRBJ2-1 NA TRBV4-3 CASSQDSLANEQFF TGCGCCAGCAGCCAAGATAGTCTAGCCAATGAGCAGTTCTTC
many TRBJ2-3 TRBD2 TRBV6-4 CASSDSASGAQYF TGTGCCAGCAGTGACTCGGCTAGCGGGGCGCAGTATTTT
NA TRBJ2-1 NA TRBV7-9 CASSLTTEQFF TGTGCCAGCAGCTTAACCACAGAGCAGTTCTTC
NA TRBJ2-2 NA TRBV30 CAWRRGGASGELFF TGTGCCTGGAGGAGAGGGGGGGCCAGCGGGGAGCTGTTTTTT
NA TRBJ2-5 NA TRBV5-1 CASSLRRAEETQYF TGCGCCAGCAGCTTGCGCAGGGCAGAGGAGACCCAGTACTTC
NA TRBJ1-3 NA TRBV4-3 CASSQEYAGNSGNTIYF TGCGCCAGCAGCCAAGAATATGCAGGGAACTCTGGAAACACCATATATTTT
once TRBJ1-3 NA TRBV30 CAWSDTGTSIYF TGTGCCTGGAGCGACACCGGGACTTCCATATATTTT
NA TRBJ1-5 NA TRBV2 CASSAREGQPQHF TGTGCCAGCAGCGCAAGGGAGGGTCAGCCCCAGCATTTT
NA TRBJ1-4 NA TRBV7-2 CASSPRGRGDEKLFF TGTGCCAGCAGCCCCCGGGGCAGGGGAGATGAAAAACTGTTTTTT
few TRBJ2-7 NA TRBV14 CASSSHREQYF TGTGCCAGCAGCTCGCATAGAGAGCAGTACTTC
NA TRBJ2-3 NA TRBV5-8 CASSSHRVADTQYF TGTGCCAGCAGCTCCCACAGGGTTGCAGATACGCAGTATTTT
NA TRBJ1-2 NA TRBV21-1 CASSSIWGEIYGYTF TGTGCCAGCAGTAGCATTTGGGGAGAGATCTATGGCTACACCTTC
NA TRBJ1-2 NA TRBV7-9 CASSPTSIGYTF TGTGCCAGCAGCCCAACTTCGATCGGCTACACCTTC